This T cell receptor beta chain was captured in a study of T cell responses to AZD1222 COVID-19 vaccine. Assay: immunoSEQ multiplex PCR; the TCRdb copy retains only in-frame clones and omits some. The data show approximately 140,000 clones, 91% seen once. Doses given second, at about 4 or about 12 weeks, were pooled. CDR1 and CDR2 from the germline V gene are GTSNPN and SVGIG (reference sequence). The V end was cut by 0 bases, the J end by 6 bases, with 8 bases between. The CDR3 extends over 13 amino acids. This TCR derives from an adult who received the AZD1222 COVID-19 vaccine. Sequencing was performed on peripheral blood, taken 28 days after the second AZD1222 dose. J is TRBJ2-2 and V is TRBV30; no definite D call. CDR3 loop: CAWSVFSSGELFF. For the CDR3, the DNA is TGTGCCTGGAGTGTATTTAGTTCCGGGGAGCTGTTTTTT.